This record covers a single T cell receptor beta chain. Its antigen is currently unknown. This sample is part of a study of cytomegalovirus exposure and HLA in healthy donors. Study details: The study's early data release held some 85 million unique TCRs from HLA-typed donors. Findings and limits, study-wide: Analyzed later, association rates of TCRs varied across HLA loci, with DRB1 most and HLA-C fewest.

In the PCR, 60 Vbeta and 13 Jbeta primers were used. The table came from immunoSEQ multiplex PCR; TCRdb's copy has only in-frame clones and leaves some out. The table records approximately 150,000 clones, 65% to 70% of them present only once. In nominal health when sampled, donors likely had unrecorded immune exposures nonetheless. The CDR3 has 14 residues. V dropped 2 bases and J dropped 6; count of bases not matched to a gene: 4. Germline CDR1 SGHRS, CDR2 YFSETQ. The sample consisted of PBMCs. The chain employs TRBV5-1 and TRBJ2-7, with TRBD2 matching over 11 bases. The origin of this receptor is a man between 25 and 39 years old in good health and CMV-seropositive. The CDR3 DNA reads as TGCGCCAGCAGCTTCAGGCTAGCGGGAGGCGAGCAGTACTTC. This translates into CASSFRLAGGEQYF.